This T cell receptor beta chain emerged from a study of tumor-infiltrating lymphocytes in oesophageal squamous cell carcinoma (dated by TCRdb to the mid-2010s). For CDR1 and CDR2, the germline V gene lists LGHNA and YSLEER. V gives up 4 bases and J gives up 10 bases, and the segment between their germline ends measures 14 bases. The CDR3 sequence holds 14 residues, the cysteine and phenylalanine included. Only the CDR3 portion is preserved as DNA: 42 bases, with reading frame beginning at the first base. The library was built by means of PCR. Instrument used: Illumina HiSeq 2000. The public reads were reanalyzed by TCRdb: fastp trimming at Q25, MiXCR alignment, in-frame beta chains only. Each entry is one CDR3 protein sequence, shown with its most common DNA and genes. This sample gives some 6,700 distinct CDR3 sequences in total; about 15% of them show up just once. In total, the top ten clones hold approximately 15% of the sample.

A word on this clonotype: Its antigen is not yet known. A read error may explain this, as a much larger clone is one base away.

The V and J segments used are TRBV4-3 and TRBJ1-6, with the D gene call left open. The clonotype was recovered from a male donor with esophageal squamous cell carcinoma. The source material was esophageal tumor tissue. CDR3 region: CASSPQFGESPLHF. The DNA is as follows: TGCGCCAGCAGCCCCCAATTCGGGGAATCACCCCTCCACTTT.